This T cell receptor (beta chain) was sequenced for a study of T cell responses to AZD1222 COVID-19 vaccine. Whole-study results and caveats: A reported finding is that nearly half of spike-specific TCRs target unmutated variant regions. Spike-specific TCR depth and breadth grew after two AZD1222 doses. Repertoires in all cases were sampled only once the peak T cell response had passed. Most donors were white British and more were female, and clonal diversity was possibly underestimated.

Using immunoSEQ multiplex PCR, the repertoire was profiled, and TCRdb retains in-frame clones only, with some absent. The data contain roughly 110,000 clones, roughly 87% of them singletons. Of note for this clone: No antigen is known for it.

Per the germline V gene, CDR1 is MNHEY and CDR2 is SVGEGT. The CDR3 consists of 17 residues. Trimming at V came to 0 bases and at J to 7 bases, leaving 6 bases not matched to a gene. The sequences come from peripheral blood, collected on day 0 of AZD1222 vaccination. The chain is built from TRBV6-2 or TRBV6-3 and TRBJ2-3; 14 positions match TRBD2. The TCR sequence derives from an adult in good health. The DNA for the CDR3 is TGTGCCAGCAGTTACTCGCGACTAGCGGGGGGGCTGAATACGCAGTATTTT. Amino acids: CASSYSRLAGGLNTQYF.